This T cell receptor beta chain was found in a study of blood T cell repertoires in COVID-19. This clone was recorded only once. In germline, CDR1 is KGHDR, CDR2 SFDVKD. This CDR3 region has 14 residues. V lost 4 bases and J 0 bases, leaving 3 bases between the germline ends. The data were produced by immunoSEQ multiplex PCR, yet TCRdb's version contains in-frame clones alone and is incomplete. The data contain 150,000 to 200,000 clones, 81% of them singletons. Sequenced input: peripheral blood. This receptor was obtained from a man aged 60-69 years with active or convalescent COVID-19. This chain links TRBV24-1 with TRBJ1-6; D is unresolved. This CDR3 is CATSESSYNSPLHF. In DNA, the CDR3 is TGTGCCACCAGTGAGAGCTCCTATAATTCACCCCTCCACTTT.